The source of this T cell receptor beta chain is a study of STAT5B mutations in CD4+ large granular lymphocyte leukemia. Points from the study as a whole: Compared with healthy controls (2/35), patient top clones favored TRBV06 (8/27). The CD4+ versus CD8+ T-LGLL clonality difference may reflect limited sample size.

As to this clone: Its antigen is currently unknown.

This was a survey-level run. Sequencing was performed with immunoSEQ multiplex PCR; in TCRdb, only in-frame clones are kept and a portion is missing. The data contain 30,000 to 40,000 clones, roughly 87% of them seen just once; the ten biggest clones take up less than 4%. The germline V gene has CDR1 SGHTS and CDR2 YDEGEE. Trimming took off 1 base at V and 4 bases at J, with 12 bases between the two ends. The CDR3 has 14 residues. The receptor was isolated from a human donor in good health. V and J are TRBV5-8 and TRBJ2-7, with D hard to call. Sequencing was done on a sample of CD4+ T cells from blood buffy coats. This chain's CDR3 is CASSLYSPPYEQYF. The CDR3 DNA sequence: TGTGCCAGCAGCTTGTACTCACCACCATACGAGCAGTACTTC.